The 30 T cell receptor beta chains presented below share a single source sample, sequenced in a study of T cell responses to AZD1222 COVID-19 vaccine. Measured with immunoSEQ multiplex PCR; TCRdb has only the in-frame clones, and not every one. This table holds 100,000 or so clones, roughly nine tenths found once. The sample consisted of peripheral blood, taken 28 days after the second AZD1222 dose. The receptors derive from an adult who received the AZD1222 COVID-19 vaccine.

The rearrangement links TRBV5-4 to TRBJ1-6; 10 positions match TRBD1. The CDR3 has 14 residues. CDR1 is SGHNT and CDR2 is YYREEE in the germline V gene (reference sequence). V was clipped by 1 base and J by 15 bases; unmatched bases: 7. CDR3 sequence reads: CASSLIGTGDGLHF. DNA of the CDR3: TGTGCCAGCAGCTTGATCGGGACAGGGGATGGCCTCCACTTT.

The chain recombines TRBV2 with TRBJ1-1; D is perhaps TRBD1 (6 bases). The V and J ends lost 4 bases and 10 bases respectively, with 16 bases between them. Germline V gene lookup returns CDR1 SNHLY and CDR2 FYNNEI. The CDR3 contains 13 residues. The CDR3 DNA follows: TGTGCCAGCAGTGTAGCAGGGGTCGGTGGAGCTTTCTTT. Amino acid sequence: CASSVAGVGGAFF.

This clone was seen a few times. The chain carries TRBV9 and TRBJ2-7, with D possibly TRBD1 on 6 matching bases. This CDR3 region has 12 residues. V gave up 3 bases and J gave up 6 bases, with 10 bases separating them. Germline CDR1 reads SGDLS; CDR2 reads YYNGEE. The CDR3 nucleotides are TGTGCCAGCAGCGGTGACAGGCTCGAGCAGTACTTC. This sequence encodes CASSGDRLEQYF.

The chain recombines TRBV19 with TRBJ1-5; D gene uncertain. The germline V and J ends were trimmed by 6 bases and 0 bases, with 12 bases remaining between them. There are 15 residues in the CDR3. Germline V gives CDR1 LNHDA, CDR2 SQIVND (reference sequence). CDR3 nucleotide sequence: TGTGCCAGTAGATCAGCCCCCACTAGCAATCAGCCCCAGCATTTT. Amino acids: CASRSAPTSNQPQHF.

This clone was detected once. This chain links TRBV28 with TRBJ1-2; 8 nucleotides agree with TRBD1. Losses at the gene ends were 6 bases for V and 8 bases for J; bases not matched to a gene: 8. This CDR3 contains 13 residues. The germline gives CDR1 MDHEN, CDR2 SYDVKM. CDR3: CASRSDRVGGYTF. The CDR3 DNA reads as TGTGCCAGCAGATCGGACAGGGTCGGGGGCTACACCTTC.

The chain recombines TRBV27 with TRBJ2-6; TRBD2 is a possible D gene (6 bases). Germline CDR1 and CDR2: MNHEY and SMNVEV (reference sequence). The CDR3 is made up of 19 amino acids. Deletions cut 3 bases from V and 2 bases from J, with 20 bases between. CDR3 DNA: TGTGCCAGCAGTTTCTTGGGAAGGGATACTAGCCCTGGGGCCAACGTCCTGACTTTC. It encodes CASSFLGRDTSPGANVLTF.

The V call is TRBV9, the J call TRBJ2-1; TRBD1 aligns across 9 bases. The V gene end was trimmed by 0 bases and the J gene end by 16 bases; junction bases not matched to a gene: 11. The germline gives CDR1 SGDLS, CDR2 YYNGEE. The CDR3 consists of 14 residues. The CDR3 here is CASSVASGRDRVFF. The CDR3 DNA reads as TGTGCCAGCAGCGTAGCCTCCGGACGGGACAGGGTATTCTTC.

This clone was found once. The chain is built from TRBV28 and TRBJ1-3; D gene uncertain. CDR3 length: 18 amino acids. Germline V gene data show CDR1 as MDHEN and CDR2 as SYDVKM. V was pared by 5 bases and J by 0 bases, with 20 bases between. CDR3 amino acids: CASSPNGLGRRSGNTIYF. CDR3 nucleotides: TGTGCCAGCAGTCCCAACGGACTCGGACGGCGCTCTGGAAACACCATATATTTT.

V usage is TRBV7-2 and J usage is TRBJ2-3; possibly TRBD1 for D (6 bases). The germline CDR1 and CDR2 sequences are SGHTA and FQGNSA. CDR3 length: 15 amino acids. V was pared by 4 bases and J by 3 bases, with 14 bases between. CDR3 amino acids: CASSSQGTWTDTQYF. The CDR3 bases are TGTGCCAGCAGCTCCCAGGGGACGTGGACAGATACGCAGTATTTT. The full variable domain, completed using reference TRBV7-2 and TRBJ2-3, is GAGVSQSPSNKVTEKGKDVELRCDPISGHTALYWYRQSLGQGLEFLIYFQGNSAPDKSGLPSDRFSAERTGGSVSTLTIQRTQQEDSAVYLCASSSQGTWTDTQYFGPGTRLTVL.

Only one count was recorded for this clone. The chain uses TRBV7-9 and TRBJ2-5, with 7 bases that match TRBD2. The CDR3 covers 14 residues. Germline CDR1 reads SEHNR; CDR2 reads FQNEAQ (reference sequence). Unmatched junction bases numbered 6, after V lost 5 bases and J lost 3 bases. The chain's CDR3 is CASSPLTSKETQYF. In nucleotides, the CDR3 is TGTGCCAGCAGCCCCTTGACTAGCAAAGAGACCCAGTACTTC.

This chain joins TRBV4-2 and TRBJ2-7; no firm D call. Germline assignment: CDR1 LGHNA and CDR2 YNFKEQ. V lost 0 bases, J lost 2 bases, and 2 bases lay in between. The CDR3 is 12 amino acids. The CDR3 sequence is CASSQDPYEQYF. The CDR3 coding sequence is TGTGCCAGCAGCCAAGATCCCTACGAGCAGTACTTC.

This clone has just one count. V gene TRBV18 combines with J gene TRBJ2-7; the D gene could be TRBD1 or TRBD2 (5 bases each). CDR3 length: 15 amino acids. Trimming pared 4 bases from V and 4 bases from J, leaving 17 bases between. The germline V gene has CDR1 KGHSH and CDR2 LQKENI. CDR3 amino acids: CASSRATGTRYEQYF. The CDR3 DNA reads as TGTGCCAGCTCACGGGCCACCGGGACGAGATACGAGCAGTACTTC.

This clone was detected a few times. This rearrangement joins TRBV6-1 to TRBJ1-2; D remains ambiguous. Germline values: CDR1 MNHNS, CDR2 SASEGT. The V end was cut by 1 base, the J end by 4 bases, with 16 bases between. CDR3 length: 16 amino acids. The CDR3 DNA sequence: TGTGCCAGCAGTGAAGTTTTTGGGAGCTCAAGCTATGGCTACACCTTC. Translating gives CASSEVFGSSSYGYTF.

In nucleotides, the CDR3 is TGTGCCAGCAGTTCGGGCAGGACGGAGCAGTTCTTC. Translation gives CASSSGRTEQFF. The chain recombines TRBV28 with TRBJ2-1; no clear D. The CDR3 covers 12 residues. Germline V gene sequence: CDR1 MDHEN, CDR2 SYDVKM. V was clipped by 4 bases and J by 10 bases, with 11 bases between them.

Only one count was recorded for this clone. In nucleotides, the CDR3 is TGTGCCAGCAGATGGACGGGATCGGGTACGCAGTATTTT. It is translated as CASRWTGSGTQYF. V usage is TRBV11-1 and J usage is TRBJ2-3; a weak D match, TRBD2 (5 bases). V lost 6 bases and J lost 8, with 15 bases in between. The CDR3 has 13 residues. Germline V gene sequence: CDR1 SGHAT, CDR2 FQDESV (reference sequence).

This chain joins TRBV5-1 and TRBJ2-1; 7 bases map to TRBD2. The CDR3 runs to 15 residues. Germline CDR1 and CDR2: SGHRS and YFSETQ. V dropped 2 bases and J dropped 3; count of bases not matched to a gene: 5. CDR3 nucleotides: TGCGCCAGCAGCTTATTAGCGGGTGACTACAATGAGCAGTTCTTC. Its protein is CASSLLAGDYNEQFF.

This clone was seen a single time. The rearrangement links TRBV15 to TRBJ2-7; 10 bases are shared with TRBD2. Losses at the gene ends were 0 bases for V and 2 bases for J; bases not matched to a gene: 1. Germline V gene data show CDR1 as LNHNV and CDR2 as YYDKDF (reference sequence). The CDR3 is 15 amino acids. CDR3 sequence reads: CATSRELAGPYEQYF. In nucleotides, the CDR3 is TGTGCCACCAGCAGAGAACTAGCGGGACCCTACGAGCAGTACTTC.

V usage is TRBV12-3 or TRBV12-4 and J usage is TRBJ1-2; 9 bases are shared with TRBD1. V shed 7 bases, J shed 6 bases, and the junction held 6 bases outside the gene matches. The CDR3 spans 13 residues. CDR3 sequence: CASTGQGRNGYTF. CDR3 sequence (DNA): TGTGCCAGCACCGGACAGGGGAGGAATGGCTACACCTTC.

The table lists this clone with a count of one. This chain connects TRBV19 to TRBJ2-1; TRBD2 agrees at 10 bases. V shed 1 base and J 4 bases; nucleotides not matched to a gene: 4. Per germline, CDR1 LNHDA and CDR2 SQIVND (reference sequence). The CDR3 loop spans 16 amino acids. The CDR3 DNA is TGTGCCAGTAGTATAGCGAGGACTAGCGGATACAATGAGCAGTTCTTC. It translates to CASSIARTSGYNEQFF.

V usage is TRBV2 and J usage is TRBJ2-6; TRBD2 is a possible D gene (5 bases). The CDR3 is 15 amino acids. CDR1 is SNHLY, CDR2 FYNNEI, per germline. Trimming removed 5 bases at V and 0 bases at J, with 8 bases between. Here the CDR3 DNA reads TGTGCCAGCAGTTTACTAGGCTCTGGGGCCAACGTCCTGACTTTC. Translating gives CASSLLGSGANVLTF.

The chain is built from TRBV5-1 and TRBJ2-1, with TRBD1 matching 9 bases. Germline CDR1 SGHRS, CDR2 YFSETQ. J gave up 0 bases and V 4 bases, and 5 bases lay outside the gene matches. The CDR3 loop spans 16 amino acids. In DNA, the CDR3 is TGCGCCAGCAGCCTACGGACAGGGGCCTCCTACAATGAGCAGTTCTTC. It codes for CASSLRTGASYNEQFF.

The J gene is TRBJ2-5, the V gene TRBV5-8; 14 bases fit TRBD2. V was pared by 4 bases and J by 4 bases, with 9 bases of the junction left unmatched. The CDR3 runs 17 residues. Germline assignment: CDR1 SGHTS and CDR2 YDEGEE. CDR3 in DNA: TGTGCCAGCAGCCTAGCGCCGGGGACTAGCGGGAGAGAGACCCAGTACTTC. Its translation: CASSLAPGTSGRETQYF.

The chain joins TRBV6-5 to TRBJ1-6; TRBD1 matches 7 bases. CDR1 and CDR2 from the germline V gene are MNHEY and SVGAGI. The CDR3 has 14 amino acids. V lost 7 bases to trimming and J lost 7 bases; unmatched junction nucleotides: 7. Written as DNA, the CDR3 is TGTGCCAGCACCCAGGGGGATAGGAATTCACCCCTCCACTTT. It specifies CASTQGDRNSPLHF.

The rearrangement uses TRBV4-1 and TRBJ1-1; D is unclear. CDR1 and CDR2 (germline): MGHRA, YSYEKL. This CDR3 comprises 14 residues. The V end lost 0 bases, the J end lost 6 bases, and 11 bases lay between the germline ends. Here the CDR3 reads CASSQDYRASEAFF. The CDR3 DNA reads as TGCGCCAGCAGCCAAGATTACCGGGCGTCTGAAGCTTTCTTT.

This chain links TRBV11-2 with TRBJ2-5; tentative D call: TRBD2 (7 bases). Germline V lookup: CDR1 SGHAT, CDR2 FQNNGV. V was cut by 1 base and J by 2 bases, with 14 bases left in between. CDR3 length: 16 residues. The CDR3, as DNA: TGTGCCAGCAGCTTAGCACGTAGGGGGGGACAAGAGACCCAGTACTTC. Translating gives CASSLARRGGQETQYF.

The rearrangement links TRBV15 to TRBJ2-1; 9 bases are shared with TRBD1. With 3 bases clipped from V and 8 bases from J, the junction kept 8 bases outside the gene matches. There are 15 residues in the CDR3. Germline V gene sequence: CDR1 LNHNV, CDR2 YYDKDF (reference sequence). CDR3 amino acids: CATSSGTGKIDEQFF. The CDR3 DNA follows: TGTGCCACCAGCAGCGGGACAGGGAAGATTGATGAGCAGTTCTTC. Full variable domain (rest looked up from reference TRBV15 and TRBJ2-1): DAMVIQNPRYQVTQFGKPVTLSCSQTLNHNVMYWYQQKSSQAPKLLFHYYDKDFNNEADTPDNFQSRRPNTSFCFLDIRSPGLGDTAMYLCATSSGTGKIDEQFFGPGTRLTVL.

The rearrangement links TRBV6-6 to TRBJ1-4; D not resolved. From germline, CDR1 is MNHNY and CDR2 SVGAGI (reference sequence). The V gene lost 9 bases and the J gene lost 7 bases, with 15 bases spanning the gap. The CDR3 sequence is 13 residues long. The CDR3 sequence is CASRPTAGEKLFF. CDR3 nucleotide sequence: TGTGCCAGTAGACCCACGGCGGGTGAAAAACTGTTTTTT.

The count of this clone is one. As DNA, the CDR3 is TGTGCCAGCAGTTTTCCCCCGGGTGTTAGTCACAATGAGCAGTTCTTC. Its translation is CASSFPPGVSHNEQFF. The chain has TRBV28 and TRBJ2-1, with unresolved D. V was cut by 3 bases and J by 5 bases, with 17 bases left in between. CDR3 length equals 16 residues. The germline gives CDR1 MDHEN, CDR2 SYDVKM.

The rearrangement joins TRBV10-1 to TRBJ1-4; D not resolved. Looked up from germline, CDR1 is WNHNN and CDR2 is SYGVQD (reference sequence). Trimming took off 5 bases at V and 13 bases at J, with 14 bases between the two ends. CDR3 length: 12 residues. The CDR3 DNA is TGCGCCAGCAGTCTCGGAAGCCGAGGACTGTTTTTT. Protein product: CASSLGSRGLFF.

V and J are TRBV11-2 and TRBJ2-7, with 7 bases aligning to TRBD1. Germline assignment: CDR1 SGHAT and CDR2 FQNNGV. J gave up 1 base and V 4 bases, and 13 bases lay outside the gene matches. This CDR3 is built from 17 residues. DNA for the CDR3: TGTGCCAGCAGCTACCGAACCGGGACAGTGGGATCCTACGAGCAGTACTTC. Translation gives CASSYRTGTVGSYEQYF.